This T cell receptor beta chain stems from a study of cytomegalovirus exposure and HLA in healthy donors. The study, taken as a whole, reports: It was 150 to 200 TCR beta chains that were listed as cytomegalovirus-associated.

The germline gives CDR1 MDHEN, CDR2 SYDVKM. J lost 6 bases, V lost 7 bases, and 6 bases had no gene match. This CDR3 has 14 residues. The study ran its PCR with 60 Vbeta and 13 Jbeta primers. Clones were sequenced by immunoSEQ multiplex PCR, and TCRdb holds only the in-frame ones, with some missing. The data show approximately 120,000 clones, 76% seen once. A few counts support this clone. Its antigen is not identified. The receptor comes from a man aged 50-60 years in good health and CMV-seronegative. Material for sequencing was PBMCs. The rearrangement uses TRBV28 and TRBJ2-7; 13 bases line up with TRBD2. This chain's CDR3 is CASTGGTSGIEQYV. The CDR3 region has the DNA TGTGCCAGCACCGGGGGGACTAGCGGGATCGAGCAGTACGTC.